Only a few counts were recorded for the clone carrying this T cell receptor (beta chain). Its antigen is unidentified. This entry is derived from a study of post-analysis software for immune sequencing data. The wider study: Relapsing-remitting, secondary progressive and progressive-relapsing multiple sclerosis courses were included. Study-wide findings and caveats: Patients used roughly five TRBV segments, including TRBV5-6, TRBV5-1 and TRBV20-1, more often than controls.

Researchers reported that TCR beta cDNA libraries carried unique molecular identifiers. MiXCR, applied by TCRdb to the PCR reads, yields one record per CDR3 protein. This table holds approximately 400,000 distinct CDR3 sequences, roughly 35% found once. The germline V gene encodes CDR1 DFQATT and CDR2 SNEGSKA (reference sequence). V dropped 5 bases and J dropped 8; count of bases not matched to a gene: 8. The CDR3 is made up of 15 amino acids. This rearrangement joins TRBV20-1 to TRBJ2-1; 14 bases match TRBD2. The sequence was collected from a girl between 10 and 17 years old with multiple sclerosis. Source material: blood. Written as DNA, the CDR3 is TGCAGTGCTGCCCGACTAGCGGGGGGGCTCCATGAGCAGTTCTTC. It codes for CSAARLAGGLHEQFF.